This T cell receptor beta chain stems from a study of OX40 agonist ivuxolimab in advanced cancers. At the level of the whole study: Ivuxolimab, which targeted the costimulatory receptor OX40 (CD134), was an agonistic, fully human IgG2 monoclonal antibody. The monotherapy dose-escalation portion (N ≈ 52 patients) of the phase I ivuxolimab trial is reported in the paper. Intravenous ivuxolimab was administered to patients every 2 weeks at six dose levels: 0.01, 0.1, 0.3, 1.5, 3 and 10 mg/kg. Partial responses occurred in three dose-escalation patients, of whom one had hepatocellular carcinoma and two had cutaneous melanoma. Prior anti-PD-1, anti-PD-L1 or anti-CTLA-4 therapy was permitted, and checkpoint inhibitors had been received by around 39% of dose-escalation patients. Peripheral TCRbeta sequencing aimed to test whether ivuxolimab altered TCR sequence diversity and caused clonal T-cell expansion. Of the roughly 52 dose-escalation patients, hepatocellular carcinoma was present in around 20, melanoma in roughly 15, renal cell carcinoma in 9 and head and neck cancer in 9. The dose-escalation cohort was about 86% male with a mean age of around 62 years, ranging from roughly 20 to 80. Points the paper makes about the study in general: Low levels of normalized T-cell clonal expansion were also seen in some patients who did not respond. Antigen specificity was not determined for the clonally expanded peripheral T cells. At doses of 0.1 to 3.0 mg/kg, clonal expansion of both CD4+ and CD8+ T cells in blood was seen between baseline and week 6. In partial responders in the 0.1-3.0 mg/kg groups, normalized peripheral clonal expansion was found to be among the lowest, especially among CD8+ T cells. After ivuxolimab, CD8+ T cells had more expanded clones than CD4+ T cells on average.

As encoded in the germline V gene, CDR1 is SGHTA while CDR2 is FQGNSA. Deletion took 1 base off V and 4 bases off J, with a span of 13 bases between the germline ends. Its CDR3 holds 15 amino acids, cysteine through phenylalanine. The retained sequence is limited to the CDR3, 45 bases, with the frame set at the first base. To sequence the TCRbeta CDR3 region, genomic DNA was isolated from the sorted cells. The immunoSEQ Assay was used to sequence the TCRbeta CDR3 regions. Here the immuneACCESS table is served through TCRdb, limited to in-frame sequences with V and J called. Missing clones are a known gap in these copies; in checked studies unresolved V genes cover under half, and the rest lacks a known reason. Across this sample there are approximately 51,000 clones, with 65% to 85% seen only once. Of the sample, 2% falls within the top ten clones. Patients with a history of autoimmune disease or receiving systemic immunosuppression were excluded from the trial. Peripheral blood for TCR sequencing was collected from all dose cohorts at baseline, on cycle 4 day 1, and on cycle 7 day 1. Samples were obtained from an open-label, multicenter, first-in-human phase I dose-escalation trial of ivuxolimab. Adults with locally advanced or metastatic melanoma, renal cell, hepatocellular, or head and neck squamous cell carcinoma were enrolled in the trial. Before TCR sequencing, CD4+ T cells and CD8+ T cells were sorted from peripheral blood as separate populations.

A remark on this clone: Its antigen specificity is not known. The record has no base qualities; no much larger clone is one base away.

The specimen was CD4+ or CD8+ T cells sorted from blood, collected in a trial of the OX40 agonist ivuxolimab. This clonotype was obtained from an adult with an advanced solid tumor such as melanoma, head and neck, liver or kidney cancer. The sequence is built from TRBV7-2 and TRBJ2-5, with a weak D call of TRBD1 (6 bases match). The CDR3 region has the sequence CASSLVLVRGETQYF. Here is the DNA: TGTGCCAGCAGCTTAGTTCTCGTCAGGGGAGAGACCCAGTACTTC.